This TCR beta chain was profiled in a study of hypomethylating agent response in myelodysplastic syndrome. The CDR3 is 13 amino acids. Germline lookup yields CDR1 MNHEY and CDR2 SMNVEV (reference sequence). Trimming pared 0 bases from V and 3 bases from J, leaving 5 bases between. Generated by immunoSEQ multiplex PCR, the TCRdb table keeps only in-frame clones and is missing some. This sample carries approximately 4,200 clones, 80% to 90% of them seen once, and the ten largest clones take 15% to 19%. The origin of this receptor is a human donor with myelodysplastic syndrome. The sequences come from bone marrow, collected before or after starting hypomethylating agent treatment for myelodysplastic syndrome (not recorded which). The gene calls are TRBV27 and TRBJ1-1, with D unresolved. The CDR3 DNA reads as TGTGCCAGCAGTTTATCTAGGCACACTGAAGCTTTCTTT. Its translation: CASSLSRHTEAFF.